This T cell receptor beta chain derives from a study of tumor-infiltrating lymphocytes in oesophageal squamous cell carcinoma. Many counts were recorded for this clonotype. From the PCR reads, TCRdb called clonotypes with MiXCR, one entry per CDR3 protein. The sample consists of about 12,000 distinct CDR3 sequences, less than 55% of them appearing once. The CDR3 has 17 amino acids. The source material was esophageal tumor tissue. The receptor comes from a female donor with esophageal squamous cell carcinoma. The chain combines TRBV12-3 or TRBV12-4 with TRBJ2-1, with a tentative D call TRBD2 (5 bases). The J call may be mistaken, given a closer DNA end match to TRBJ2-7. CDR3 residues: CASSQPQEGSSYNEQYF. The CDR3 nucleotides read TGTGCCAGCAGTCAACCCCAGGAAGGGAGCTCCTACAATGAGCAGTACTTC.